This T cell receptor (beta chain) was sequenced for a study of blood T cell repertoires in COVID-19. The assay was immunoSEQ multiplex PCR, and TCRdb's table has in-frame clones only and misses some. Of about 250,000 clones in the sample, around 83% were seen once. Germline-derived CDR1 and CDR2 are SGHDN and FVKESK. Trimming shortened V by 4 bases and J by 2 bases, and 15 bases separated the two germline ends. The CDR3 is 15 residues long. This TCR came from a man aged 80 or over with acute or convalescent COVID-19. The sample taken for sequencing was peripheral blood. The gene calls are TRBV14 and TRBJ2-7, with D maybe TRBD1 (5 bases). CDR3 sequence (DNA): TGTGCCAGCAGCCCAGGTCCAGGGCGTGCCTACGAGCAGTACTTC. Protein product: CASSPGPGRAYEQYF.